The T cell receptor (beta chain) under discussion was sequenced for a study of blood T cell repertoires in COVID-19. Study-wide context: There were acute and convalescent COVID-19 samples, and they came from the United States, Italy and Spain.

The trim removed 5 bases at V and 7 bases at J, leaving 10 bases unmatched. The CDR3 runs 15 residues. Germline V gene lookup returns CDR1 MNHEY and CDR2 SVGAGI. TCRdb's copy holds only in-frame clones and misses some; the assay was immunoSEQ multiplex PCR. The repertoire holds under 250,000 clones, with more than 85% as singletons. Sequencing was performed on peripheral blood. This rearrangement joins TRBV6-5 to TRBJ2-7, with 11 positions matching TRBD1. This receptor was identified in a woman aged 70 to 79 with active or convalescent COVID-19. The CDR3 sequence: CASSPPKGQGGEQYF. CDR3 nucleotides: TGTGCCAGCAGTCCACCAAAGGGACAGGGGGGAGAGCAGTACTTC.